Each of the 8 T cell receptor beta chains below was sequenced from the same sample in a study of blood T cell repertoires in COVID-19 (dated by TCRdb to the early 2020s). Libraries were constructed by the immunoSEQ multiplex PCR assay. Sourced from immuneACCESS, this table was stored by TCRdb with only in-frame sequences that have V and J called. A share of the clones is absent; for the studies checked, an unresolved V gene accounts for under half, and the remainder has no known explanation. This sample lists some 300,000 clones; approximately 90% were detected once. The ten largest clones capture approximately 6.6% of the sample. Material: peripheral blood. The receptors come from a woman aged 25 to 39 who had recovered from COVID-19.

V gene TRBV9 combines with J gene TRBJ1-6, with 7 bases fitting TRBD1. Germline-derived CDR1 and CDR2 are SGDLS and YYNGEE. The CDR3 loop spans 15 amino acids. V trimming: 3 bases; J trimming: 6 bases; junction bases outside the gene matches: 6. CDR3 region: CASSANRGGNSPLHF. The CDR3 nucleotides read TGTGCCAGCAGCGCCAACAGGGGCGGTAATTCACCCCTCCACTTT.

The gene calls are TRBV4-3 and TRBJ1-2, with TRBD1 matching 7 bases. The junction had 18 bases not matched to a gene; V was cut back by 0 bases and J by 8 bases. CDR1 LGHNA and CDR2 YSLEER come from the germline V gene. The CDR3 runs 18 residues. CDR3: CASSQEVDATGLYRGYTF. The CDR3 nucleotides read TGCGCCAGCAGCCAAGAAGTCGACGCGACAGGGTTGTATAGGGGCTACACCTTC.

The chain carries TRBV24-1 and TRBJ2-3; D not certain. Germline V lookup: CDR1 KGHDR, CDR2 SFDVKD. Trimming left V 1 base short and J 4 bases short, with 8 bases between. This CDR3 has 14 residues. CDR3 nucleotides: TGTGCCACCAGTGATTTAACGGTCGCAGATACGCAGTATTTT. Its translation: CATSDLTVADTQYF.

As concerns this clone: This CDR3 is also generated by other DNA sequences in the sample. V gene TRBV5-1 combines with J gene TRBJ1-2; 9 nucleotides agree with TRBD1. CDR3 size: 14 residues. J gave up 2 bases and V 5 bases, and 4 bases lay outside the gene matches. The germline gives CDR1 SGHRS, CDR2 YFSETQ. The CDR3 sequence is CASREGTGNYGYTF. In DNA form, the CDR3 reads TGCGCCAGCAGGGAAGGGACAGGGAACTATGGCTACACCTTC.

The CDR3 DNA is TGTGCCAGCAGCCTGGGGGGAACAGGGTCTAATGAAAAACTGTTTTTT. Protein sequence: CASSLGGTGSNEKLFF. V usage is TRBV5-5 and J usage is TRBJ1-4, with D possibly matching TRBD1 (6 bases). Trimming stripped 4 bases from V and 3 bases from J, with 16 bases between. The V gene's germline CDR1 is SGHKS and CDR2 YYEKEE (reference sequence). The length of the CDR3 is 16 residues.

The J gene is TRBJ2-1, the V gene TRBV5-6; TRBD2 aligns across 11 bases. The V segment lost 3 bases and the J segment 0 bases; nucleotides outside the gene matches: 8. Germline V gene data show CDR1 as SGHDT and CDR2 as YYEEEE. CDR3 length equals 18 residues. DNA for the CDR3: TGTGCCAGCAGCTCGATGACTAGCGGGGTACGCTCCTACAATGAGCAGTTCTTC. It specifies CASSSMTSGVRSYNEQFF.

V usage is TRBV7-2 and J usage is TRBJ1-1, with D hard to call. This CDR3 contains 14 residues. Per the germline V gene, CDR1 is SGHTA and CDR2 is FQGNSA. V shed 1 base and J shed 0 bases, with 6 bases lying between them. The chain's CDR3 is CASSLGHMNTEAFF. CDR3 bases: TGTGCCAGCAGCTTAGGGCATATGAACACTGAAGCTTTCTTT.

The rearrangement links TRBV3-1 (or the pseudogene TRBV3-2) to TRBJ2-7; 16 nucleotides agree with TRBD2. CDR1 and CDR2 (germline): LGHDT, YNNKEL (reference sequence). V lost 4 bases, J lost 2 bases, and 11 bases stayed unmatched. CDR3 length equals 19 residues. In DNA form, the CDR3 reads TGTGCCAGCAGCCCGACACCGGGACTAGCGGGGGGGCCGACCTACGAGCAGTACTTC. It specifies CASSPTPGLAGGPTYEQYF.